This T cell receptor (beta chain) was identified in a study of shared clonotypes between healthy human individuals. CD45RO-negative cells were positively selected for CCR7, leaving out terminally differentiated effector memory CD45RA+ cells. This CDR3 spans 15 amino acids. Germline CDR1 is SEHNR and CDR2 is FQNEAQ (reference sequence). V lost 4 bases, J lost 3 bases, and 8 bases stayed unmatched. This table comes from immunoSEQ multiplex PCR, and its TCRdb copy is limited to in-frame clones, with some not included. Of around 2,100,000 clones listed, about 95% are singletons. This TCR was recovered from a man younger than 35 in good health. Sequenced sample: naive CD8+ T cells sorted from blood. The V gene is TRBV7-9, the J gene TRBJ2-5, with 7 bases fitting TRBD2. The CDR3 loop is CASSWIPAGEETQYF. The CDR3 region has the DNA TGTGCCAGCAGCTGGATCCCGGCGGGAGAAGAGACCCAGTACTTC.